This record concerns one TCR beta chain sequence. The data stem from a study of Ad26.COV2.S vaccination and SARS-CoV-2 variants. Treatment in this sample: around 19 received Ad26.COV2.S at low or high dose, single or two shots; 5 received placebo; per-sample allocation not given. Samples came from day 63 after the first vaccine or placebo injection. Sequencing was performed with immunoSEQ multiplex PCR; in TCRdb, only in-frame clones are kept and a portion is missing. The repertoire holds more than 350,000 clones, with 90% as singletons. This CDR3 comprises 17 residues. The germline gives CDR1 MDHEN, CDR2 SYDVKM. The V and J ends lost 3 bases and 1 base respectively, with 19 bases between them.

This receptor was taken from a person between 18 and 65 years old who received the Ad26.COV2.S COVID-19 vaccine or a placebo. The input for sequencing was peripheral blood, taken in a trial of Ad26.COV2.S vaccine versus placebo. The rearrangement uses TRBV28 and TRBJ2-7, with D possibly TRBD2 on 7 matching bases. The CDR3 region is CASSFPRGGTVSYEQYF. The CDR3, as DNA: TGTGCCAGCAGTTTCCCGAGGGGGGGGACGGTTTCCTACGAGCAGTACTTC.